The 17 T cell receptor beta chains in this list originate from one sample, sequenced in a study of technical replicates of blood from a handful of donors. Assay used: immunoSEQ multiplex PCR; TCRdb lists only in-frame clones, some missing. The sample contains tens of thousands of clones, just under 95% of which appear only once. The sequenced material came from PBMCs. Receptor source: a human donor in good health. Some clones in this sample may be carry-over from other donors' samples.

The CDR3 DNA reads TGCGCCAGCAGCGAGGGACTCACAGATACGCAGTATTTT. It is translated as CASSEGLTDTQYF. This sequence joins TRBV5-1 and TRBJ2-3; perhaps TRBD2 as D (6 bases). Trimming removed 4 bases from V and 2 bases from J, with 8 bases in between. This CDR3 is 13 amino acids long. Germline V lookup: CDR1 SGHRS, CDR2 YFSETQ.

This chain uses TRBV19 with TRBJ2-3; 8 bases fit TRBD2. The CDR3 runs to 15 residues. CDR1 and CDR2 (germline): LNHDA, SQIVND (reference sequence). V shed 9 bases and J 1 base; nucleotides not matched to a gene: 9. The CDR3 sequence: CASSRIAGRTDTQYF. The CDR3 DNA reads TGTGCCAGCAGCAGGATAGCGGGGCGCACAGATACGCAGTATTTT.

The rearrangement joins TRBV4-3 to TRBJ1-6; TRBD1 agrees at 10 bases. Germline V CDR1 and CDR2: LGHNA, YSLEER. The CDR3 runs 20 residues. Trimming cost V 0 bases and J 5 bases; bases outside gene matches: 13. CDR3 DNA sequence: TGCGCCAGCAGCCAAGAAGCACCGGGACAGGGGTCCCGGAATAATTCACCCCTCCACTTT. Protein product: CASSQEAPGQGSRNNSPLHF.

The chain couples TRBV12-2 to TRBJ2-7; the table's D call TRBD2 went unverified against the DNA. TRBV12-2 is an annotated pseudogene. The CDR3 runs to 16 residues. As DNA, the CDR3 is TGTGCAAGTCGCTCTTGCCGACTAGCGGGAGCCTACGAGCAGTACTTC. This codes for CASRSCRLAGAYEQYF.

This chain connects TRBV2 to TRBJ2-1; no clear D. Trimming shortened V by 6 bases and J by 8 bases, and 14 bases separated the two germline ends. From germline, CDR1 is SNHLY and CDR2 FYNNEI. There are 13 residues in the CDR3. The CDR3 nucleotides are TGTGCCAGCAGGGAAAGCGAAATCGATGAGCAGTTCTTC. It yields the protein CASRESEIDEQFF.

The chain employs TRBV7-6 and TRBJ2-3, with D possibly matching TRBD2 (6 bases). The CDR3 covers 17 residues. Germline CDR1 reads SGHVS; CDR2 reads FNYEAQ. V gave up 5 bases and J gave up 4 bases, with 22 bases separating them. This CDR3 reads CASSPIPAGSGADTQYF. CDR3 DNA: TGTGCCAGCAGCCCCATACCGGCCGGGAGTGGGGCAGATACGCAGTATTTT.

CDR3 sequence: CASSGLAEKDTQYF. The CDR3 DNA reads TGTGCCAGCAGCGGTCTAGCGGAAAAAGATACGCAGTATTTT. V is TRBV7-2 and J is TRBJ2-3; 7 nucleotides line up with TRBD2. This CDR3 is 14 amino acids long. Germline-derived CDR1 and CDR2 are SGHTA and FQGNSA. J gave up 5 bases and V 5 bases, and 7 bases lay outside the gene matches.

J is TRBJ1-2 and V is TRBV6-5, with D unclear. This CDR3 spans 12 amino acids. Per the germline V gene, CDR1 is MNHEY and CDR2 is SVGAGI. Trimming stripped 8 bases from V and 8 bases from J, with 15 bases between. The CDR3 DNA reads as TGTGCCAGCGGAGTTACGTTGGCCGGCTACACCTTC. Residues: CASGVTLAGYTF.

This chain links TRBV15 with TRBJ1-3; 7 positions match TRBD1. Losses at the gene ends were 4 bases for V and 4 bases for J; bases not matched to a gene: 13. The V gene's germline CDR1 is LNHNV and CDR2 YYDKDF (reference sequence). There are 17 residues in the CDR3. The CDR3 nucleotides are TGTGCCACCAGCAAGAACCCGGGACAGCCTAAGGGAAACACCATATATTTT. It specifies CATSKNPGQPKGNTIYF.

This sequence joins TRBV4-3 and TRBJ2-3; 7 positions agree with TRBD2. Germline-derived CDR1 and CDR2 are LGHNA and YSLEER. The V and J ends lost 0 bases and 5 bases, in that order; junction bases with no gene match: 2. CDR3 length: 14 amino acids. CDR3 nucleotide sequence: TGCGCCAGCAGCCAAGAGGGGAGGGGAGATACGCAGTATTTT. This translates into CASSQEGRGDTQYF.

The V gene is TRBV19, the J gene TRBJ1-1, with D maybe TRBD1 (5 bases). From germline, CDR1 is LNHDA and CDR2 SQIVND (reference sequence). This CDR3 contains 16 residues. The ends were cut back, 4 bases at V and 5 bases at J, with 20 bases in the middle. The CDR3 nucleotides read TGTGCCAGTAGTACTTCGTTGTGGAGGGGTCAGACTGAAGCTTTCTTT. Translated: CASSTSLWRGQTEAFF.

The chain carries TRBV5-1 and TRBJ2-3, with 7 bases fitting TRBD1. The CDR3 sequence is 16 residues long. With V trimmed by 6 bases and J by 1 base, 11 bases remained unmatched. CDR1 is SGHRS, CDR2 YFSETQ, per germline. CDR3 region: CASKKTGPIRTDTQYF. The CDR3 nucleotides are TGCGCCAGCAAAAAGACAGGGCCCATTCGCACAGATACGCAGTATTTT.

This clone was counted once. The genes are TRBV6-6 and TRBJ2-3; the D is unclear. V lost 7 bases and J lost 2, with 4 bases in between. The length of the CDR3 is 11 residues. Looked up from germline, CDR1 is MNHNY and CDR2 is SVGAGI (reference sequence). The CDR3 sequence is CASTLTDTQYF. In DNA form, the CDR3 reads TGTGCCAGCACCCTCACAGATACGCAGTATTTT.

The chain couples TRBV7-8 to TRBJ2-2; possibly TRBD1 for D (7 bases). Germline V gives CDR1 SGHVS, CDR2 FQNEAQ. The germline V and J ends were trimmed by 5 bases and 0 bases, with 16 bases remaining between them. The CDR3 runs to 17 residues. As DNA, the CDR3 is TGTGCCAGCAGCCCCAGGGGGGCGGGTTCGAACACCGGGGAGCTGTTTTTT. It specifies CASSPRGAGSNTGELFF.

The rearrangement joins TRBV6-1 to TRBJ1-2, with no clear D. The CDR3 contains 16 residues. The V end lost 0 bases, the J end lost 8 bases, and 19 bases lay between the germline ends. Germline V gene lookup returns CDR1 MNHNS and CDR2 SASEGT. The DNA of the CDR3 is TGTGCCAGCAGTGAAGCGCGAGCAGCTTGGTTGGAGGGCTACACCTTC. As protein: CASSEARAAWLEGYTF.

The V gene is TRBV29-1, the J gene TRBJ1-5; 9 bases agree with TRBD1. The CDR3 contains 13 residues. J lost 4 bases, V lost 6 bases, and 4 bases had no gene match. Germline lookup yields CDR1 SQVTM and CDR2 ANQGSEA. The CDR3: CSVGGTGNQPQHF. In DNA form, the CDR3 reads TGCAGCGTGGGCGGGACAGGGAATCAGCCCCAGCATTTT. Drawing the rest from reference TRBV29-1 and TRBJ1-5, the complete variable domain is SAVISQKPSRDICQRGTSLTIQCQVDSQVTMMFWYRQQPGQSLTLIATANQGSEATYESGFVIDKFPISRPNLTFSTLTVSNMSPEDSSIYLCSVGGTGNQPQHFGDGTRLSIL.

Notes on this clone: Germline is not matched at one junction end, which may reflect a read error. The CDR3 DNA reads as TGTGCCAGCAGTCCTGGACTAGCGGGGGGGCTGTTTTTT. Its translation is CASSPGLAGGLFF. The gene calls are TRBV28 and TRBJ2-2; 14 nucleotides line up with TRBD2. Germline values: CDR1 MDHEN, CDR2 SYDVKM. The CDR3 is 13 amino acids.